This T cell receptor beta chain appears in the sequencing data of a study of T cell changes during pregnancy in multiple sclerosis. The assay was immunoSEQ multiplex PCR, and TCRdb's table has in-frame clones only and misses some. The sample lists nearly 110,000 clones, roughly 90% occurring once. The receptor was isolated from a female donor in good health, enrolled as a control in a pregnancy study. The specimen was peripheral blood, collected in the third trimester of pregnancy.

The CDR3 region is CASSLRQIGEKLFF. The CDR3, as DNA: TGTGCCAGCAGCTTGAGACAAATTGGTGAAAAACTGTTTTTT. V and J are TRBV11-2 and TRBJ1-4, with D uncertain. Germline CDR1 and CDR2: SGHAT and FQNNGV. V was trimmed by 3 bases and J by 7 bases, leaving 12 bases between them. The length of the CDR3 is 14 residues.